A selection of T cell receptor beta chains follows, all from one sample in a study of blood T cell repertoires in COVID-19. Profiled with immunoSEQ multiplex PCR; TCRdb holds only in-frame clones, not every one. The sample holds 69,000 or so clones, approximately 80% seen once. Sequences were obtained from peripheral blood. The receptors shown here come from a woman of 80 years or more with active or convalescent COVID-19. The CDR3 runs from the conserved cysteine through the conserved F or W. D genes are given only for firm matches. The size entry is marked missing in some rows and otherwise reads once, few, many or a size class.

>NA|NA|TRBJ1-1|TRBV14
TGTGCCAGCAGCCAAATGACAGGCTTGTTCACTGAAGCTTTCTTT
CASSQMTGLFTEAFF
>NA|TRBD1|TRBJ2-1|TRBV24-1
TGTGCCACCAGTGACCCTCCGGGACAGGCAGACAATGAGCAGTTCTTC
CATSDPPGQADNEQFF
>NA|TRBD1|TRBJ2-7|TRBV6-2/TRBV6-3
TGTGCCAGCAGTTACGGCGGGACAGGGGTATCCAACGAGCAGTACTTC
CASSYGGTGVSNEQYF
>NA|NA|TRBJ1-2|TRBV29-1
TGCAGCGTTGAGGGGGGAGTCTATGGCTACACCTTC
CSVEGGVYGYTF
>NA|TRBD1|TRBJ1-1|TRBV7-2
TGTGCCAGCAGCTTGGGACAGGGAGGTCTCACTGAAGCTTTCTTT
CASSLGQGGLTEAFF
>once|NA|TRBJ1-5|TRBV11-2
TGTGCCAGCAGCTTAGGGGGGGTAAGACAGCCCCAGCATTTT
CASSLGGVRQPQHF
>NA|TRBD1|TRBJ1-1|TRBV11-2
TGTGCCAGCAGCTCCCAGGACAGGCTTGAAGCTTTCTTT
CASSSQDRLEAFF
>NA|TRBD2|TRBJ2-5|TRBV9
TGTGCCAGCAGCGTAGGGTCACTAGCGGGGGGGCGAGAGACCCAGTACTTC
CASSVGSLAGGRETQYF
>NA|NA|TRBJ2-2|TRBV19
TGTGCCAGTACCTCCCAAGAGGCCGGGGAGCTGTTTTTT
CASTSQEAGELFF
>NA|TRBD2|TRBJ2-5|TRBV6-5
TGTGCCAGCACCCGAGGGAGGGCCCAAGAGACCCAGTACTTC
CASTRGRAQETQYF
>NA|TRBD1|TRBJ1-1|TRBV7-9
TGTGCCAGCAGCGCAGGGAATCTAGGACAGGGACGCACTGAAGCTTTCTTT
CASSAGNLGQGRTEAFF
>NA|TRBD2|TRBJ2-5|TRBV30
TGTGCCTGGAGTGGGACTAGCGGGAGAGAGACCCAGTACTTC
CAWSGTSGRETQYF
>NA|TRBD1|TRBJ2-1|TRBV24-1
TGTGCCACCAGTTCCGGGACAGGGAAGGGTGGAGAGCAGTTCTTC
CATSSGTGKGGEQFF
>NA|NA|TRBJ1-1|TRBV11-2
TGTGCCAGCAGCTTAGGCGGGGGTGAAGCTTTCTTT
CASSLGGGEAFF
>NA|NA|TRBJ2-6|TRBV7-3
TGTGCCAGCAGCCCCTCACAGGGTTCTGGGGCCAACGTCCTGACTTTC
CASSPSQGSGANVLTF
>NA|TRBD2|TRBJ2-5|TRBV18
TGTGCCAGCTCACAGAATTTAGCGGGGGTACAAGAGACCCAGTACTTC
CASSQNLAGVQETQYF
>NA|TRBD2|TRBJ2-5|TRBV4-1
TGCGCCAGCAGCCAAAATGTAGCGGGAGGGTTAGTGGAGACCCAGTACTTC
CASSQNVAGGLVETQYF
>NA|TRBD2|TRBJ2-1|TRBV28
TGTGCCAGCAGTCCTCTAGCGGGGGGCGTCTATGAGCAGTTCTTC
CASSPLAGGVYEQFF
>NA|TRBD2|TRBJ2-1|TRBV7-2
TGTGCCAGCAGCTTACGGACTAGCGGATACAATGAGCAGTTCTTC
CASSLRTSGYNEQFF
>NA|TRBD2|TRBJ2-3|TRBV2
TGTGCCAGCAGGCTAGCGGCGATGGTAGATACGCAGTATTTT
CASRLAAMVDTQYF
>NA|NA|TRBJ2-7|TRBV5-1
TGCGCCAGCAGCTCCCCGGGGGTGGACGAGCAGTACTTC
CASSSPGVDEQYF
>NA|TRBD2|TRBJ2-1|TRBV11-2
TGTGCCAGCAGCTTATCGACTAGCTTCCACAATGAGCAGTTCTTC
CASSLSTSFHNEQFF